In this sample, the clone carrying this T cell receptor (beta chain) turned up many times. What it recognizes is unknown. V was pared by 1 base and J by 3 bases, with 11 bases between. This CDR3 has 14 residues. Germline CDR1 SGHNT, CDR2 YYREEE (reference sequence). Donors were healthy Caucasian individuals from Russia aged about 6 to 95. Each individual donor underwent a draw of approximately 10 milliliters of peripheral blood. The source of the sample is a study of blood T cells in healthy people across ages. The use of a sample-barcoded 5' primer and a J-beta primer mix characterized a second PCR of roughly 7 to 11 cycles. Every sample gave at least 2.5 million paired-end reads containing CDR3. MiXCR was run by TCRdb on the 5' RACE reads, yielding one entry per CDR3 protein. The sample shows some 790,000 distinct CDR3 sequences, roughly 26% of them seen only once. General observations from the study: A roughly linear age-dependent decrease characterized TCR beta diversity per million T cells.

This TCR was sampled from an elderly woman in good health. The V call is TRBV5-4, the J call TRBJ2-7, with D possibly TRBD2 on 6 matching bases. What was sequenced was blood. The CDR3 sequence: CASSLTPEGYEQYF. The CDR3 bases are TGTGCCAGCAGCTTGACTCCGGAGGGCTACGAGCAGTACTTC. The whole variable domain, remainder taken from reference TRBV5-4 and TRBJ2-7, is ETGVTQSPTHLIKTRGQQVTLRCSSQSGHNTVSWYQQALGQGPQFIFQYYREEENGRGNFPPRFSGLQFPNYSSELNVNALELDDSALYLCASSLTPEGYEQYFGPGTRLTVT.